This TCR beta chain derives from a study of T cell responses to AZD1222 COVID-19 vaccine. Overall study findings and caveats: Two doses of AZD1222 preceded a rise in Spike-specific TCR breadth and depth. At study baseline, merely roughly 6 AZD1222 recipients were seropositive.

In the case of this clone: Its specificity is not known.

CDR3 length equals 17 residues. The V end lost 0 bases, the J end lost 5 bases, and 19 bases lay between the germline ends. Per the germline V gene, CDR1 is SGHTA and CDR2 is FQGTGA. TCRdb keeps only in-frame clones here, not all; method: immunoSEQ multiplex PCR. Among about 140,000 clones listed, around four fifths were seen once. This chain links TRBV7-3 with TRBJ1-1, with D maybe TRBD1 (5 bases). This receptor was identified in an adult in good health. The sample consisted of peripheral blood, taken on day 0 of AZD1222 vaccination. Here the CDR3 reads CASSLTVNRIQNTEAFF. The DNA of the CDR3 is TGTGCCAGCAGCTTAACAGTAAACAGGATACAGAATACTGAAGCTTTCTTT.